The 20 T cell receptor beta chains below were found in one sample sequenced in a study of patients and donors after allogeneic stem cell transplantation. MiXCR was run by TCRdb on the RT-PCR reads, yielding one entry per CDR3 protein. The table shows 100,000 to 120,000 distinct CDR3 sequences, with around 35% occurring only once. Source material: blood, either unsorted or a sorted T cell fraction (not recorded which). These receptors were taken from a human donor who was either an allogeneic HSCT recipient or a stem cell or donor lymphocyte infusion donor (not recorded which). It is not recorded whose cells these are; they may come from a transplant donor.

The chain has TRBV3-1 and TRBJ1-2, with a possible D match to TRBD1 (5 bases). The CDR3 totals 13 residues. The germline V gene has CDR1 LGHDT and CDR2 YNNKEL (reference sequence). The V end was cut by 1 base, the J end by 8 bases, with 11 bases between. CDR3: CASSQGWQGGYTF. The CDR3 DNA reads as TGTGCCAGCAGCCAAGGCTGGCAGGGAGGCTACACCTTC.

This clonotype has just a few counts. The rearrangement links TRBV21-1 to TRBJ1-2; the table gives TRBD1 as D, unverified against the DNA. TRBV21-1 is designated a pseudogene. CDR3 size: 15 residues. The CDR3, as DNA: TGTGCCAGCAGCGGTCCGGGACAGGGGAACTATGGCTACACCTTC. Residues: CASSGPGQGNYGYTF.

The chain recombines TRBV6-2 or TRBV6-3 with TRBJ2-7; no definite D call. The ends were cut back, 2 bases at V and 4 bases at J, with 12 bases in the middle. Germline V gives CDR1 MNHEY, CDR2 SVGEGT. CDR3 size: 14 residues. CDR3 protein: CASSYLDLPYEQYF. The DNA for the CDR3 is TGTGCCAGCAGTTACCTGGACCTCCCTTACGAGCAGTACTTC.

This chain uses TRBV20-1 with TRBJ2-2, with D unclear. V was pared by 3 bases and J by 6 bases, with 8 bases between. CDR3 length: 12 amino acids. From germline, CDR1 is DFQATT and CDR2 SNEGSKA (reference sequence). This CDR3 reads CSARRPAGELFF. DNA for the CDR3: TGCAGTGCTAGGCGGCCGGCCGGGGAGCTGTTTTTT.

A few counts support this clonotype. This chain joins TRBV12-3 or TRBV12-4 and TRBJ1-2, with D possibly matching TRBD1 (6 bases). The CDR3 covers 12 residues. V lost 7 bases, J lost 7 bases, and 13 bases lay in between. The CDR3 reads CASMGARGGYTF. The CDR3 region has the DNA TGTGCCAGCATGGGGGCACGTGGTGGCTACACCTTC.

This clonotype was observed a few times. The CDR3 sequence: CSATRLRLGNNEQFF. CDR3 DNA: TGCAGTGCTACGAGGCTTAGGCTAGGCAACAATGAGCAGTTCTTC. V usage is TRBV20-1 and J usage is TRBJ2-1, with D uncertain. Germline V gives CDR1 DFQATT, CDR2 SNEGSKA (reference sequence). V lost 4 bases and J lost 5, with 18 bases in between. The CDR3 loop spans 15 amino acids.

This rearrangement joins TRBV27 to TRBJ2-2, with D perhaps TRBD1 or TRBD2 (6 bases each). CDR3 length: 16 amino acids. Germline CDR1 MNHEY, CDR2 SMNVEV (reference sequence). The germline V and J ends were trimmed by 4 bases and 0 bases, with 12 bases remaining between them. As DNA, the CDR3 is TGTGCCAGCAGTTGGGGGGACAACCCGAACACCGGGGAGCTGTTTTTT. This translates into CASSWGDNPNTGELFF.

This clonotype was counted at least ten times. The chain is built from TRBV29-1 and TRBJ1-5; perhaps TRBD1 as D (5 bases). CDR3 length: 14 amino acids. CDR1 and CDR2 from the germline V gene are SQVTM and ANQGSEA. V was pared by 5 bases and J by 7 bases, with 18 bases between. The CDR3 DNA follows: TGCAGCGTTCTAGAAGGGACGGCTCGCCAGCCCCAGCATTTT. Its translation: CSVLEGTARQPQHF.

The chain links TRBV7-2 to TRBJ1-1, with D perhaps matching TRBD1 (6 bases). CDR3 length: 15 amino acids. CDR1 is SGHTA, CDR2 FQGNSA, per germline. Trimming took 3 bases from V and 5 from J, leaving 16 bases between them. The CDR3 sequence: CASSFRTTGGTEAFF. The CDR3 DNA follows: TGTGCCAGCAGCTTCCGAACGACAGGAGGAACTGAAGCTTTCTTT.

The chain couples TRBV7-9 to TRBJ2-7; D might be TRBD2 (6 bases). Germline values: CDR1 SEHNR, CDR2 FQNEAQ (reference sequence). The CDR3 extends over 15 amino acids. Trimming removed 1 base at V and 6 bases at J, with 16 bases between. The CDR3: CASSLEQGRRGEQYF. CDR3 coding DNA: TGTGCCAGCAGCTTAGAGCAGGGAAGGAGGGGCGAGCAGTACTTC.

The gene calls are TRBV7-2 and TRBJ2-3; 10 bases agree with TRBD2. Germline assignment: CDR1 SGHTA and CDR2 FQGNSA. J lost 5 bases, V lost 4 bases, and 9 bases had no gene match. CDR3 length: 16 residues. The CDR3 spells CASSSRGSGRRDTQYF. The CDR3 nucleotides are TGTGCCAGCAGCTCACGGGGTAGCGGGAGGAGAGATACGCAGTATTTT.

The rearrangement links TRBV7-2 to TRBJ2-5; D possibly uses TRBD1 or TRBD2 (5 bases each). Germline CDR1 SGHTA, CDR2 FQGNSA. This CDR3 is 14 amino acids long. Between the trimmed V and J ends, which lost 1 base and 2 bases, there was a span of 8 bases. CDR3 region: CASSLGRTQETQYF. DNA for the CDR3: TGTGCCAGCAGCTTAGGGAGGACACAAGAGACCCAGTACTTC.

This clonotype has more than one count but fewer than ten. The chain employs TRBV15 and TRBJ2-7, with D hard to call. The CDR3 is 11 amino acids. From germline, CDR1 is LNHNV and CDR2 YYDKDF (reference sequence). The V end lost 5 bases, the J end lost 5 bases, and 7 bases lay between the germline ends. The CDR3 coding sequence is TGTGCCACCAGCTTCCCGAACGAGCAGTACTTC. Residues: CATSFPNEQYF. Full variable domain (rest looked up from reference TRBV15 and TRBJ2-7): DAMVIQNPRYQVTQFGKPVTLSCSQTLNHNVMYWYQQKSSQAPKLLFHYYDKDFNNEADTPDNFQSRRPNTSFCFLDIRSPGLGDTAMYLCATSFPNEQYFGPGTRLTVT.

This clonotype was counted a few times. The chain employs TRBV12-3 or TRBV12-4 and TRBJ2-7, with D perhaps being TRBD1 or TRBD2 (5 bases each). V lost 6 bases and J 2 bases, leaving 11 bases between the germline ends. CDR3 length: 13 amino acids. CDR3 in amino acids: CASSLRGAYEQYF. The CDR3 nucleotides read TGTGCCAGCAGCCTGAGGGGTGCCTACGAGCAGTACTTC.

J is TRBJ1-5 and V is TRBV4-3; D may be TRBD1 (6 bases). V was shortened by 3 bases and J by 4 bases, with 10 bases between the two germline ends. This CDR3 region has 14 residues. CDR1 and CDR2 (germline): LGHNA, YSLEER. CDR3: CASSHRTGNQPQHF. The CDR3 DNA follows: TGCGCCAGCAGCCACCGCACAGGGAATCAGCCCCAGCATTTT.

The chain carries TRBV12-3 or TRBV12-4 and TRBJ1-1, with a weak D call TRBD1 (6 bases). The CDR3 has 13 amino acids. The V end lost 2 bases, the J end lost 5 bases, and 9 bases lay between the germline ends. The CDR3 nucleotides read TGTGCCAGCAGTTTACACAGGGAGACTGAAGCTTTCTTT. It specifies CASSLHRETEAFF.

The CDR3 coding sequence is TGTGCCATCAGTGAGACCGCTCAAGAGACCCAGTACTTC. This sequence encodes CAISETAQETQYF. This rearrangement joins TRBV10-3 to TRBJ2-5; no clear D. CDR1 ENHRY and CDR2 SYGVKD come from the germline V gene. The CDR3 has 13 residues. V was pared by 2 bases and J by 2 bases, with 6 bases between.

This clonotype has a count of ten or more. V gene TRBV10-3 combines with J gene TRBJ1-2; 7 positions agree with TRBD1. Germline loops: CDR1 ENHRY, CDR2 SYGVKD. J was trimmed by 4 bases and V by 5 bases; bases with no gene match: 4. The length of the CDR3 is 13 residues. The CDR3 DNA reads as TGTGCCATCAGTCCAGACAGGGCCTATGGCTACACCTTC. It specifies CAISPDRAYGYTF.

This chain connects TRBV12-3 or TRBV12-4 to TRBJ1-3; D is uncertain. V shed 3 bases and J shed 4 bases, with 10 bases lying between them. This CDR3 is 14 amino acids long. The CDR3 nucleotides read TGTGCCAGCAGTTTGGTGGGCCTCGGAAACACCATATATTTT. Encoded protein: CASSLVGLGNTIYF.

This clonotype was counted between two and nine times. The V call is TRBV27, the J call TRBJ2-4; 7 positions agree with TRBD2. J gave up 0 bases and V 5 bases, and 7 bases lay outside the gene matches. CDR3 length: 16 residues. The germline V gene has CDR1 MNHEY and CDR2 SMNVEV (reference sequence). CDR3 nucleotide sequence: TGTGCCAGCAGTGCGGGACTATCACTAGCCAAAAACATTCAGTACTTC. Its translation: CASSAGLSLAKNIQYF.